These 5 T cell receptor beta chains were sequenced from one sample in a study of CD8 T cells in Susac syndrome. Reverse transcription of roughly 0.5 to 1 ug RNA was performed with random hexamers. TCRdb processed the immunoSEQ multiplex PCR reads anew with MiXCR; each CDR3 protein has one entry. The sample lists over 150,000 distinct CDR3 sequences, about 95% occurring once. The sequencing input was CD4+ T cells from PBMCs. The receptors come from a human donor with Susac syndrome.

This clonotype occurred once. V and J are TRBV29-1 and TRBJ1-1; the D gene is possibly TRBD1 (5 bases). With 6 bases removed from V and 0 bases from J, the gap between germline ends came to 14 bases. The CDR3 spans 14 residues. Germline-derived CDR1 and CDR2 are SQVTM and ANQGSEA. The CDR3 region has the DNA TGCAGCGTCGGTAACAGGTCCCTGAACACTGAAGCTTTCTTT. Its protein is CSVGNRSLNTEAFF.

The V gene is TRBV9, the J gene TRBJ2-1; 9 bases are a match to TRBD2. This CDR3 is 17 amino acids long. The ends lost 2 bases at V and 4 bases at J; junction bases unmatched: 10. Germline CDR1 SGDLS, CDR2 YYNGEE. CDR3 nucleotides: TGTGCCAGCAGCGTCGATGGGGGTAGCGGGAGATACAATGAGCAGTTCTTC. This translates into CASSVDGGSGRYNEQFF. Filled out from reference TRBV9 and TRBJ2-1, the complete variable domain reads DSGVTQTPKHLITATGQRVTLRCSPRSGDLSVYWYQQSLDQGLQFLIQYYNGEERAKGNILERFSAQQFPDLHSELNLSSLELGDSALYFCASSVDGGSGRYNEQFFGPGTRLTVL.

This rearrangement joins TRBV12-3 or TRBV12-4 to TRBJ1-2; D is unresolved. V shed 5 bases and J shed 4 bases, with 11 bases lying between them. The CDR3 spans 13 residues. In nucleotides, the CDR3 is TGTGCCAGCAGTGGACGGAAGCTCTATGGCTACACCTTC. Amino acids: CASSGRKLYGYTF.

This clonotype was picked up a small number of times. The J gene is TRBJ2-7, the V gene TRBV7-2, with TRBD1 matching 11 bases. After removal of 5 bases from V and 3 bases from J, the junction contained 3 bases not matched to a gene. Germline V gene sequence: CDR1 SGHTA, CDR2 FQGNSA. CDR3 length: 14 residues. The chain's CDR3 is CASSRGQGVYEQYF. The CDR3 region has the DNA TGTGCCAGCAGCCGGGGACAGGGGGTCTACGAGCAGTACTTC.

The chain recombines TRBV20-1 with TRBJ2-1; 10 bases align to TRBD2. The V and J ends lost 6 bases and 1 base, in that order; junction bases with no gene match: 3. Germline CDR1 and CDR2: DFQATT and SNEGSKA (reference sequence). This CDR3 is 14 amino acids long. The DNA of the CDR3 is TGCAGTGCCATACTAGCGGGGTCCTACAATGAGCAGTTCTTC. Its protein product is CSAILAGSYNEQFF.